What follows is one TCR beta chain and its context. As originally analysed: Amplified reference gene primers provided the basis for estimating nucleated cell counts. Assay used: immunoSEQ multiplex PCR; TCRdb lists only in-frame clones, some missing. V, J and clone size derive from that table, while D and trimming were established from the DNA sequence. Of about 320,000 clones in the sample, more than 90% are singletons; the top ten hold around 3.9%. The CDR3 extends over 14 amino acids. Looked up from germline, CDR1 is LNHNV and CDR2 is YYDKDF (reference sequence). V was trimmed by 5 bases and J by 2 bases, leaving 10 bases between them. The data originate from a study of blood T cell repertoires in COVID-19. Membership in each cohort depended on participant-reported clinical history.

This TCR was sampled from a woman aged 25 to 45 who had been exposed to COVID-19. This chain connects TRBV15 to TRBJ1-5; D might be TRBD1 (6 bases). Material for sequencing was PBMCs or T cells enriched from blood (not recorded which). The CDR3 protein is CATSGAGGNQPQHF. The DNA for the CDR3 is TGTGCCACCAGCGGGGCAGGGGGCAATCAGCCCCAGCATTTT.